The clone carrying this TCR beta chain was seen more than once but under ten times. From the RT-PCR reads, TCRdb called clonotypes with MiXCR, one entry per CDR3 protein. Here the sample spans 920,000 or so distinct CDR3 sequences, roughly 18% being singletons. These data come from a study of patients and donors after allogeneic stem cell transplantation. The CDR3 length is 12 residues. Per germline, CDR1 KGHDR and CDR2 SFDVKD. V shed 2 bases and J shed 5 bases, with 4 bases lying between them. Sequencing input: blood, either unsorted or a sorted T cell fraction (not recorded which). The chain links TRBV24-1 to TRBJ2-3; D unclear. The source is a human donor who was either an allogeneic HSCT recipient or a stem cell or donor lymphocyte infusion donor (not recorded which). It is not recorded whose cells these are; they may come from a transplant donor. The CDR3 DNA reads as TGTGCCACCAGTGATTACGAAGATACGCAGTATTTT. Translation: CATSDYEDTQYF.